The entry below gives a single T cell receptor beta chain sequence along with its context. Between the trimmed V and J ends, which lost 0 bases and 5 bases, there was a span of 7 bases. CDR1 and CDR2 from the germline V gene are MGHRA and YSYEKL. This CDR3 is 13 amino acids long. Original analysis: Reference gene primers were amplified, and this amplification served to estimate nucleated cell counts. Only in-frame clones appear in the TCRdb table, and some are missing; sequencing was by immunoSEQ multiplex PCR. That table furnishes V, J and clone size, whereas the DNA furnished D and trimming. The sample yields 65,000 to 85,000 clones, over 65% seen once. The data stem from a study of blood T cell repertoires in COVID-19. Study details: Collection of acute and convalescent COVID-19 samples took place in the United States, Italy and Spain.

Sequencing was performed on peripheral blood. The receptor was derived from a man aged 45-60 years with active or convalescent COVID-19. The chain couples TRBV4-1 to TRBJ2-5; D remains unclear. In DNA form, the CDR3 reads TGCGCCAGCAGCCAAGATATGCGGGAGACCCAGTACTTC. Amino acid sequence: CASSQDMRETQYF.